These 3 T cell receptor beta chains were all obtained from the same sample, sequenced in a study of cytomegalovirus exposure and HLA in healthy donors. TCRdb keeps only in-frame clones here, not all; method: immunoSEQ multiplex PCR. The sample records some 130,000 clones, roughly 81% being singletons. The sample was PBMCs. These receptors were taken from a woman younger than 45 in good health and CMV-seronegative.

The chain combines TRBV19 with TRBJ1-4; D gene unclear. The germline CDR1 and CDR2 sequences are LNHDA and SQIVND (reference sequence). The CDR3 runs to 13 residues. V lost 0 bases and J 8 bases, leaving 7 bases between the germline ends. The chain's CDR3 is CASSIDLEEKLFF. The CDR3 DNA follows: TGTGCCAGTAGTATAGATCTAGAGGAAAAACTGTTTTTT.

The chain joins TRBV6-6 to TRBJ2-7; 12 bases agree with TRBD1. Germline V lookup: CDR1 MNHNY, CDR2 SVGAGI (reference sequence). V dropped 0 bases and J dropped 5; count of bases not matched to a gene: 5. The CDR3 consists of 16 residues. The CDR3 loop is CASSYSPGQGAHEQYF. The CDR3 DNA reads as TGTGCCAGCAGTTACTCGCCGGGACAGGGGGCCCACGAGCAGTACTTC.

The CDR3 nucleotides are TGTGCCAGCGCCCCCGCGCTGGGGGGGACCCAGTACTTC. Its protein is CASAPALGGTQYF. The V call is TRBV2, the J call TRBJ2-5, with a weak D call TRBD2 (6 bases). There are 13 residues in the CDR3. The V end was cut by 8 bases, the J end by 7 bases, with 17 bases between. Germline V gene sequence: CDR1 SNHLY, CDR2 FYNNEI.